Listed here are 12 T cell receptor beta chains from one sample, sequenced in a study of beta chain features in type 1 diabetes. Sequenced material consisted of expressed TCRB transcripts (all of the isolated RNA was reverse transcribed). Using immunoSEQ multiplex PCR, the repertoire was profiled, and TCRdb retains in-frame clones only, with some absent. This sample has around 250,000 clones, with roughly 24% found just once. Findings of the study overall: Within each of all four CD4+ subsets, Type 1 diabetes patients had TCRB CDR3s that were moderately but significantly shorter.

Antigens of these TCRs are unknown. The sequencing sample was made of naive CD4+ T cells from blood. Receptors were obtained from a woman aged 30 to 39 with type 1 diabetes.

The chain recombines TRBV9 with TRBJ2-2; D not certain. From germline, CDR1 is SGDLS and CDR2 YYNGEE. The ends were cut back, 2 bases at V and 3 bases at J, with 8 bases in the middle. This CDR3 comprises 14 residues. This CDR3 reads CASSVGTHTGELFF. The CDR3 DNA follows: TGTGCCAGCAGCGTGGGCACACACACCGGGGAGCTGTTTTTT.

The sample holds a few counts of this clone. This chain joins TRBV29-1 and TRBJ1-1; D call uncertain. This CDR3 comprises 11 residues. CDR1 is SQVTM, CDR2 ANQGSEA, per germline. Trimming shortened V by 5 bases and J by 4 bases, and 8 bases separated the two germline ends. CDR3 sequence reads: CSVKPSTEAFF. CDR3 in DNA: TGCAGCGTTAAACCGAGCACTGAAGCTTTCTTT.

The rearrangement uses TRBV30 and TRBJ1-5; D gene uncertain. This CDR3 has 12 residues. Trimming left V 1 base short and J 6 bases short, with 7 bases between. Germline assignment: CDR1 GTSNPN and CDR2 SVGIG (reference sequence). DNA of the CDR3: TGTGCCTGGAGTGCGGGTCTTCAGCCCCAGCATTTT. As protein: CAWSAGLQPQHF.

J is TRBJ1-1 and V is TRBV20-1, with TRBD1 matching over 7 bases. The CDR3 is made up of 11 amino acids. The germline CDR1 and CDR2 sequences are DFQATT and SNEGSKA (reference sequence). This CDR3 is CSCDRDTEAFF. The CDR3 coding sequence is TGCAGCTGCGACAGGGACACTGAAGCTTTCTTT.

The chain employs TRBV29-1 and TRBJ1-5; D may be TRBD1 (5 bases). Per germline, CDR1 SQVTM and CDR2 ANQGSEA. The CDR3 sequence is 14 residues long. V lost 0 bases and J lost 2, with 8 bases in between. CDR3 in DNA: TGCAGCGTTGAAGATGGGGGGGGCAATCAGCCCCAGCATTTT. This translates into CSVEDGGGNQPQHF.

This clone has just a few counts. The chain couples TRBV7-9 to TRBJ2-2; TRBD2 agrees at 11 bases. CDR1 SEHNR and CDR2 FQNEAQ come from the germline V gene (reference sequence). This CDR3 contains 16 residues. V dropped 3 bases and J dropped 6; count of bases not matched to a gene: 6. The CDR3 is CASSFISGRAAGELFF. DNA for the CDR3: TGTGCCAGCAGCTTTATTAGCGGGAGGGCCGCCGGGGAGCTGTTTTTT. Drawing the rest from reference TRBV7-9 and TRBJ2-2, the complete variable domain is DTGVSQNPRHKITKRGQNVTFRCDPISEHNRLYWYRQTLGQGPEFLTYFQNEAQLEKSRLLSDRFSAERPKGSFSTLEIQRTEQGDSAMYLCASSFISGRAAGELFFGEGSRLTVL.

This clone has only a few counts. The CDR3 sequence is CASSVAPDSSYNEQFF. The CDR3 coding sequence is TGTGCCAGCAGCGTAGCCCCGGACAGCTCCTACAATGAGCAGTTCTTC. The genes are TRBV9 and TRBJ2-1; maybe TRBD1 (6 bases). This CDR3 is built from 16 residues. In germline, CDR1 is SGDLS, CDR2 YYNGEE. The V end lost 0 bases, the J end lost 0 bases, and 10 bases lay between the germline ends.

This clone was seen a few times. J is TRBJ2-7 and V is TRBV19; TRBD2 matches 8 bases. The CDR3 spans 14 residues. The ends lost 7 bases at V and 3 bases at J; junction bases unmatched: 8. Germline assignment: CDR1 LNHDA and CDR2 SQIVND (reference sequence). The DNA for the CDR3 is TGTGCCAGTAAGGATAGCGGGACTGTCTACGAGCAGTACTTC. Translating it yields CASKDSGTVYEQYF.

This clone was counted a few times. The CDR3 protein is CSVILDRGRNIQYF. CDR3 in DNA: TGCAGCGTGATTCTTGACAGGGGGAGAAACATTCAGTACTTC. The V gene is TRBV29-1, the J gene TRBJ2-4, with 9 bases fitting TRBD1. J lost 6 bases, V lost 6 bases, and 9 bases had no gene match. This CDR3 region has 14 residues. CDR1 SQVTM and CDR2 ANQGSEA come from the germline V gene.

This clone was recorded once. The chain combines TRBV19 with TRBJ2-1, with a weak D call TRBD2 (6 bases). CDR3 length equals 14 residues. Germline CDR1 is LNHDA and CDR2 is SQIVND (reference sequence). V gave up 3 bases and J gave up 6 bases, with 12 bases separating them. The CDR3 loop is CASSIPGLLNEQFF. The CDR3 DNA reads TGTGCCAGTAGTATTCCGGGACTCCTCAATGAGCAGTTCTTC.

The V call is TRBV15, the J call TRBJ1-5; TRBD1 is a possible D gene (6 bases). The V gene's germline CDR1 is LNHNV and CDR2 YYDKDF (reference sequence). The CDR3 has 14 amino acids. Trimming took off 0 bases at V and 5 bases at J, with 8 bases between the two ends. The CDR3 loop reads CATSREQGDQPQHF. Written as DNA, the CDR3 is TGTGCCACCAGCAGAGAACAGGGCGATCAGCCCCAGCATTTT.

The table lists this clone with a few counts. The chain links TRBV27 to TRBJ2-7, with D unclear. Deletions cut 5 bases from V and 0 bases from J, with 17 bases between. The CDR3 is 16 residues long. CDR1 and CDR2 (germline): MNHEY, SMNVEV (reference sequence). As DNA, the CDR3 is TGTGCCAGCAGTCCGAGTACTGGAAGGAGCTCCTACGAGCAGTACTTC. It codes for CASSPSTGRSSYEQYF.